The TCR beta chain described here comes from a study of blood T cell repertoires in COVID-19. This CDR3 has 15 residues. The V gene end was trimmed by 4 bases and the J gene end by 3 bases; junction bases not matched to a gene: 6. Clones were read by immunoSEQ multiplex PCR, and TCRdb kept only the in-frame ones, dropping some. This table has tens of thousands of clones, roughly 80% appearing once. This receptor was taken from a woman older than 75 with active or convalescent COVID-19. The sample consisted of peripheral blood. The chain combines TRBV5-3 with TRBJ1-3; 8 positions agree with TRBD1. TRBV5-3 is marked as an open reading frame, function uncertain. This CDR3 is CARSIDRGGGNTIYF. DNA of the CDR3: TGTGCCAGAAGCATCGACAGGGGCGGTGGAAACACCATATATTTT.